Sequencing of this T cell receptor (beta chain) was carried out in a study of blood T cell repertoires in COVID-19. Study-level background: Material from acute and convalescent COVID-19 was sourced from the United States, Italy and Spain. Nucleic acid was either cDNA or gDNA, and it came from T cells, B-cell-depleted T cells, or PBMCs.

Germline CDR1 reads SGHTA; CDR2 reads FQGNSA. V was clipped by 2 bases and J by 0 bases, with 7 bases between them. The CDR3 spans 15 residues. In the original analysis: Researchers report that nucleated cell counts were estimated from reference gene primer amplification. Assay used: immunoSEQ multiplex PCR; TCRdb lists only in-frame clones, some missing. From that table come the V and J calls and clone size; the DNA was used to work out D and trimming. The repertoire holds 200,000 to 250,000 clones, with about 85% as singletons. This sequence joins TRBV7-2 and TRBJ1-4, with D hard to call. The sample taken for sequencing was peripheral blood. This clonotype was obtained from a woman between 18 and 29 years old who had recovered from COVID-19. The CDR3 sequence: CASSLIGATNEKLFF. The CDR3 nucleotides read TGTGCCAGCAGCTTAATCGGTGCAACTAATGAAAAACTGTTTTTT.